The 3 T cell receptor beta chains below come from one sample, sequenced in a study of blood T cells in healthy people across ages. A J-beta primer mix and a sample-barcoded 5' primer were used in a second PCR of roughly 6 to 11 cycles. From the 5' RACE reads, TCRdb called clonotypes with MiXCR, one entry per CDR3 protein. Of some 1,500,000 distinct CDR3 sequences in the sample, 40% to 45% were seen once. The specimen sequenced was blood. The source is a woman aged 18-29 years in good health.

In the case of this clonotype: A junction boundary mismatches the germline segment, possibly from a read error. The chain combines TRBV4-3 with TRBJ1-2, with TRBD1 as a possible D gene (6 bases). Germline loops: CDR1 LGHNA, CDR2 YSLEER. The CDR3 is made up of 15 amino acids. CDR3 coding DNA: TGCGCCAGCAGCCAGGAGAGGGGGTCGTACTATGGCTGCACCTTC. This gives the protein CASSQERGSYYGCTF.

This clonotype has ten or more counts. This chain joins TRBV12-3 or TRBV12-4 and TRBJ1-2; the match to TRBD1 covers 10 bases. The CDR3 loop spans 14 amino acids. The J segment lost 2 bases and the V segment lost 6 bases, leaving 3 bases of the junction unmatched. The CDR3 region is CASSTTGGNYGYTF. DNA for the CDR3: TGTGCCAGCAGCACGACAGGGGGCAACTATGGCTACACCTTC.

In this sample, this clonotype turned up a few times. The chain joins TRBV20-1 to TRBJ2-3; D is perhaps TRBD2 (6 bases). This CDR3 is 15 amino acids long. Trimming cost V 5 bases and J 3 bases, with 18 bases left between them. Germline-derived CDR1 and CDR2 are DFQATT and SNEGSKA (reference sequence). CDR3 in DNA: TGCAGTGCTCTGGCGCTAGCGCCTACGACAGATACGCAGTATTTT. It translates to CSALALAPTTDTQYF.